The clone carrying this TCR beta chain appeared a single time. Its target is not known. Clones were read by immunoSEQ multiplex PCR, and TCRdb kept only the in-frame ones, dropping some. The sample records around 5,700 clones, approximately 58% being singletons. Time point indicated: after neoadjuvant nivolumab, at surgical resection. Germline V gives CDR1 GTSNPN, CDR2 SVGIG (reference sequence). This CDR3 is built from 13 residues. V lost 7 bases, J lost 0 bases, and 4 bases stayed unmatched. The sample comes from a study of neoadjuvant anti-PD-1 for oral cavity cancer. Points from the study as a whole: Pretreatment Treg/Th17 ratio correlated inversely with post-treatment tumor clonality.

This receptor was obtained from a person between 40 and 80 years old with oral cavity squamous cell carcinoma. This specimen consisted of tumor tissue, obtained after nivolumab (anti-PD-1) treatment. The chain is built from TRBV30 and TRBJ1-1, with 8 bases that match TRBD1. CDR3 in amino acids: CAFGTGMNTEAFF. The DNA for the CDR3 is TGTGCCTTCGGGACAGGTATGAACACTGAAGCTTTCTTT.